The entry below describes one TCR beta chain. Its antigen is not known. Here immunoSEQ multiplex PCR was the method, and the copy in TCRdb shows in-frame clones only, minus some. Found here are about 960,000 clones, 60% to 85% of them singletons; the top ten hold approximately 1.5%. The data stem from a study of shared clonotypes between healthy human individuals. Study-level background: Three plates were used per donor for CD4 naive, three for CD4 memory, two for CD8 naive and one for CD8 memory. Study results and limitations: Depth was large, yet rarefaction showed that sorted-subset sequencing was incomplete. Clonotype sharing among donors was expected to depend on sequencing depth.

Healthy HIV-negative adults without recent acute infections or vaccinations served as donors. Material for sequencing was memory CD4+ T cells sorted from blood. The subset denotes: CD45RA-negative fraction. The source of this sequence is a man younger than 35 in good health.

The CDR3 DNA reads as TGTGCCAGCAGTCGCAACAGGGGGCGCGAATACGAGCAGTACTTC. It is translated as CASSRNRGREYEQYF. The V gene is TRBV27, the J gene TRBJ2-7; 9 nucleotides line up with TRBD1. The length of the CDR3 is 15 residues. Per the germline V gene, CDR1 is MNHEY and CDR2 is SMNVEV (reference sequence). The V gene end was trimmed by 5 bases and the J gene end by 4 bases; junction bases not matched to a gene: 9.